These 14 T cell receptor beta chains originate from one sample sequenced in a study of cytomegalovirus exposure and HLA in healthy donors. Use of 60 Vbeta and 13 Jbeta primers characterized the PCR. Sequencing was performed with immunoSEQ multiplex PCR; in TCRdb, only in-frame clones are kept and a portion is missing. Of fewer than 250,000 clones listed, around 83% were seen once; the top ten hold 1.4%. Sequences were obtained from PBMCs. The receptors stem from a girl aged 5 to 17 in good health and CMV-seronegative.

J is TRBJ1-2 and V is TRBV7-9; D ambiguous. V was cut by 7 bases and J by 8 bases, with 14 bases left in between. Germline V CDR1 and CDR2: SEHNR, FQNEAQ (reference sequence). The CDR3 loop spans 12 amino acids. CDR3 loop: CASTLGVRGYTF. Here the CDR3 DNA reads TGTGCCAGCACCTTGGGAGTTCGGGGCTACACCTTC.

The gene calls are TRBV28 and TRBJ1-1; D unclear. The CDR3 is 13 amino acids. V dropped 4 bases and J dropped 1 base, with 7 bases sitting between them. Germline lookup yields CDR1 MDHEN and CDR2 SYDVKM. The CDR3 DNA sequence: TGTGCCAGCAGTTATCTTCCGAACACTGAAGCTTTCTTT. It encodes CASSYLPNTEAFF.

The V gene is TRBV27, the J gene TRBJ1-2; D perhaps matches TRBD1 (5 bases). The CDR3 sequence is 14 residues long. V was trimmed by 3 bases and J by 5 bases, leaving 13 bases between them. Looked up from germline, CDR1 is MNHEY and CDR2 is SMNVEV (reference sequence). CDR3: CASSLFGEGYGYTF. In nucleotides, the CDR3 is TGTGCCAGCAGTTTGTTCGGGGAGGGGTATGGCTACACCTTC.

The chain couples TRBV7-2 to TRBJ2-2, with 14 bases fitting TRBD2. This CDR3 contains 18 residues. The germline gives CDR1 SGHTA, CDR2 FQGNSA. The J segment lost 5 bases and the V segment lost 5 bases, leaving 10 bases of the junction unmatched. In nucleotides, the CDR3 is TGTGCCAGCAGCCGACGACTAGCGGGGGGGCCGGAAACCGGGGAGCTGTTTTTT. Translation gives CASSRRLAGGPETGELFF.

This rearrangement joins TRBV14 to TRBJ2-1; 7 nucleotides agree with TRBD2. The CDR3 runs 15 residues. Germline CDR1 and CDR2: SGHDN and FVKESK. Germline trimming cut 4 bases from V and 0 bases from J; bases unmatched to any gene: 3. CDR3 sequence reads: CASSPLAVSYNEQFF. In nucleotides, the CDR3 is TGTGCCAGCAGCCCTCTAGCGGTCTCCTACAATGAGCAGTTCTTC.

The genes are TRBV6-5 and TRBJ1-4, with D hard to call. V was trimmed by 0 bases and J by 4 bases, leaving 9 bases between them. Germline V CDR1 and CDR2: MNHEY, SVGAGI. CDR3 length: 15 residues. This chain's CDR3 is CASSYSGRFNEKLFF. The CDR3 bases are TGTGCCAGCAGTTACTCGGGCAGATTTAATGAAAAACTGTTTTTT.

In DNA, the CDR3 is TGTGCCAGCAGTTTAGGAGGGAGCCCTGGGGCCAACGTCCTGACTTTC. Protein: CASSLGGSPGANVLTF. This chain uses TRBV28 with TRBJ2-6; D possibly corresponds to TRBD2 (6 bases). The CDR3 runs to 16 residues. V lost 2 bases and J 2 bases, leaving 10 bases between the germline ends. CDR1 and CDR2 (germline): MDHEN, SYDVKM.

The chain joins TRBV7-9 to TRBJ2-7, with TRBD1 as a possible D gene (6 bases). Trimming cost V 5 bases and J 3 bases, with 14 bases left between them. The CDR3 length is 14 residues. CDR1 and CDR2 from the germline V gene are SEHNR and FQNEAQ (reference sequence). Written as DNA, the CDR3 is TGTGCCAGCAGCCCCCGGACAGTTTACTACGAGCAGTACTTC. Protein sequence: CASSPRTVYYEQYF.

The chain recombines TRBV5-1 with TRBJ2-3; 12 positions agree with TRBD1. The CDR3 loop spans 13 amino acids. V dropped 4 bases and J dropped 14; count of bases not matched to a gene: 8. Germline V gene lookup returns CDR1 SGHRS and CDR2 YFSETQ. DNA for the CDR3: TGCGCCAGCAGCCCAGTGCCGGGACAGGGGGCGTATTTT. Translation: CASSPVPGQGAYF.

CDR3 sequence reads: CASSLGGTSNQPQHF. The CDR3, as DNA: TGTGCCAGCAGTTTAGGGGGGACGAGCAATCAGCCCCAGCATTTT. The rearrangement uses TRBV28 and TRBJ1-5, with D tentatively TRBD1 (5 bases). Germline V gene data show CDR1 as MDHEN and CDR2 as SYDVKM. The CDR3 runs to 15 residues. Trimming shortened V by 2 bases and J by 1 base, and 9 bases separated the two germline ends.

This clone was picked up one time. The chain employs TRBV7-8 and TRBJ1-1; TRBD1 matches 8 bases. Germline V CDR1 and CDR2: SGHVS, FQNEAQ. The length of the CDR3 is 16 residues. Trimming at V came to 4 bases and at J to 7 bases, leaving 14 bases not matched to a gene. CDR3 bases: TGTGCCAGCAGCTGGCACAGAGCACAGGGGGGAGGTGAAGCTTTCTTT. Encoded protein: CASSWHRAQGGGEAFF.

The rearrangement links TRBV11-3 to TRBJ2-1; D might be TRBD1 (6 bases). The CDR3 contains 14 residues. Trimming left V 6 bases short and J 5 bases short, with 14 bases between. The germline V gene encodes CDR1 SGHNT and CDR2 YENEEA. Written as DNA, the CDR3 is TGTGCCAGCAGTCCCCGGGACAAAGACAATGAGCAGTTCTTC. Protein product: CASSPRDKDNEQFF.

The chain joins TRBV18 to TRBJ2-5; D possibly corresponds to TRBD1 (6 bases). Trimming took off 4 bases at V and 3 bases at J, with 9 bases between the two ends. The CDR3 has 13 residues. Germline V gene data show CDR1 as KGHSH and CDR2 as LQKENI. CDR3 amino acids: CASSQGQKETQYF. For the CDR3, the DNA is TGTGCCAGCTCACAAGGACAGAAAGAGACCCAGTACTTC.

The genes are TRBV9 and TRBJ2-3; 14 bases are a match to TRBD2. Germline V gene sequence: CDR1 SGDLS, CDR2 YYNGEE. V gave up 4 bases and J gave up 2 bases; unmatched junction bases: 6. The CDR3 covers 17 residues. CDR3 residues: CASSLTSGRGHTDTQYF. In DNA form, the CDR3 reads TGTGCCAGCAGCCTGACTAGCGGGAGGGGCCACACAGATACGCAGTATTTT.